This T cell receptor beta chain is from a study of T cell responses to AZD1222 COVID-19 vaccine (TCRdb year 2021). Concerning the study at large: AZD1222 recipients with second doses at about 4 weeks or about 12 weeks were pooled, because spike-specific TCR depth and breadth did not differ between schedules. A total of around 240 trial participants underwent TCR sequencing, of whom about 210 had received two doses of AZD1222 and about 26 had received two doses of the MenACWY control vaccine. Trial participants were enrolled by age into subgroups of 18-55, 56-69 and 70-plus years, and around 150, 29 and 61 TCR-sequenced participants, respectively, were included in these subgroups.

Overall results and qualifications from the work: Conclusions about previously exposed vaccinees are limited, since just 5 to 7 AZD1222 recipients were seropositive for SARS-CoV-2 at baseline. Because no day 14 peak-response samples were available, repertoires were characterized only after the peak T cell response. A significant rise in spike-specific TCR breadth and depth was observed after two AZD1222 doses relative to day 0 and relative to MenACWY recipients. Participants were mostly white British and included more females than males, and it was suggested by the authors that clonal diversity may have been underestimated. Epitopes outside the regions mutated in the B.1.351 and B.1.1.7 variants were reportedly recognized by nearly half of the unique spike-specific TCRs. In the small 56-69-year group, the increase in depth fell short of significance, most likely because of low power. CD4 TCRs associated with the vaccine covered the entire spike protein, and the dominant responses were in regions 160-218 and 743-854.

The CDR3 regions of human TCRbeta chains were subjected to immunosequencing. Turning to the authors' computational methods: TCRs in the repertoires were matched against a reference library of SARS-CoV-2-specific TCRs that had been generated with the MIRA antigen-specificity platform. Breadth was defined as the fraction of unique TCRs that were SARS-CoV-2-associated, and depth was defined as the fraction of total T cells that were SARS-CoV-2-associated. Using the MIRA data, every spike-specific TCR was mapped to the spike region that the TCR reacted to and assigned to either a CD4 or a CD8 class. Log10-transformed breadth and depth values were compared by one-way ANOVA with Sidak's multiple comparisons tests. Entries here come from immuneACCESS through TCRdb and include only in-frame sequences with V and J called. Some clones fail to appear in such tables; in the studies checked, an unresolved V gene covers under half of the shortfall, and the cause of the remainder is unknown. That table supplies the V and J calls and clone size; D and trimming were determined from the DNA. This sample gives 120,000 or so clones in total; around nine tenths of them show up just once. Roughly 7% of the sample is held by the ten biggest clonotypes.

As to this clone: The antigen this receptor binds is unknown. No much larger clone exists at a distance of one base, and base qualities are not known.

The intended sense of this specimen's time point label: baseline before first vaccination. The vaccinee samples were drawn from two UK trials, COV001 and COV002, one of which was a single-blind randomized controlled phase 2/3 trial testing AZD1222 (ChAdOx1 nCoV-19) in healthy adults. For TCRbeta chain sequencing, PBMC samples from trial participants were taken at day 0 and at day 28 after the second dose. V is clipped by 2 bases and J by 4 bases, and the sequence between their germline boundaries is 12 bases long. Reading the germline V gene (reference sequence) gives CDR1 SEHNR and CDR2 FQNEAQ. The CDR3 holds 14 amino acids from the cysteine to the phenylalanine. The CDR3 DNA has 42 bases and is translated from base 1.

Sequenced material: peripheral blood, taken on day 0 of AZD1222 vaccination. This clonotype originated in an adult in good health. The V and J genes are TRBV7-9 and TRBJ2-7, with the D gene not clear enough to name. The sequenced DNA is TGTGCCAGCAGCTTAAAAGGAATTCCTTACGAGCAGTACTTC. Translated, it reads CASSLKGIPYEQYF.